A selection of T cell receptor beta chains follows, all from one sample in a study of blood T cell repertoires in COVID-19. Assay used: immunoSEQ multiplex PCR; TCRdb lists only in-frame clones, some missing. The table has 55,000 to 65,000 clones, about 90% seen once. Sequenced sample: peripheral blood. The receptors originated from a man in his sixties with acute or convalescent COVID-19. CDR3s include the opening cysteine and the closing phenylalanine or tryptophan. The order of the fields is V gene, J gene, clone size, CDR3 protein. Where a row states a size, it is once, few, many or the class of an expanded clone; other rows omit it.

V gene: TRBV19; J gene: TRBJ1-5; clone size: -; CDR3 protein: CATRTAGGDDNQPQHF
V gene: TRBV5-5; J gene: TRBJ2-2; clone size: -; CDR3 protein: CASSRTPDLSGELFF
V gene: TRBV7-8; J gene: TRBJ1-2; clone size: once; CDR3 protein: CASSSPREGRTF
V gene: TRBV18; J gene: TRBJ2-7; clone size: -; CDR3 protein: CASSPVFYEQYF
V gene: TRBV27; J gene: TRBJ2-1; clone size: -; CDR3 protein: CASSLSMRTSLSGRAYNEQFF
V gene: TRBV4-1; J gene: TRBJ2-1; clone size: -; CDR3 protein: CASSQFSGRINEQFF
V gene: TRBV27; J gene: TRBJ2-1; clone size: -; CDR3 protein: CASRSDRVVDNEQFF
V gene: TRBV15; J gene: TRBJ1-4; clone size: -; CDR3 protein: CATSRSKQGWHEKLFF
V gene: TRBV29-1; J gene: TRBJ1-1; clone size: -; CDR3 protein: CSVPLTGGDPEAFF
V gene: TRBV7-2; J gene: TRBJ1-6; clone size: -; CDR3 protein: CASSWDRGPLHF